This TCR beta chain was observed in a study of blood T cell repertoires in COVID-19. About the research overall: Sites across the United States, Italy and Spain contributed samples from acute and convalescent COVID-19.

Original methodology: Cell counts per sample came from amplifying reference gene primers. The protocol was immunoSEQ multiplex PCR, while the TCRdb copy is restricted to in-frame clones and leaves out a portion. That table furnishes V, J and clone size, whereas the DNA furnished D and trimming. The data contain approximately 110,000 clones, about three quarters of them singletons. Trimming cost V 3 bases and J 2 bases; bases outside gene matches: 4. Germline CDR1 MNHNS, CDR2 SASEGT. The CDR3 extends over 15 amino acids. The origin of this receptor is a woman in her seventies with acute or convalescent COVID-19. The chain uses TRBV6-1 and TRBJ1-5, with 7 bases lining up with TRBD1. Input material: peripheral blood. CDR3 residues: CASSDRQGGNQPQHF. DNA for the CDR3: TGTGCCAGCAGTGACCGACAGGGTGGCAATCAGCCCCAGCATTTT.